Below, 32 T cell receptor beta chains from the same sample are listed, as sequenced in a study of T cells after yellow fever vaccination. From the 5' RACE reads, TCRdb called clonotypes with MiXCR, one entry per CDR3 protein. The sample lists a few hundred thousand distinct CDR3 sequences; under 7.5% were seen once. The sequencing used PBMCs, collected 5 days after the yellow fever booster vaccination. These receptors all come from a man aged 25-40 years who received the YFV17D yellow fever vaccine.

This clonotype was found many times. The V and J genes are TRBV7-2 and TRBJ1-3; the D is unclear. The CDR3 is 16 residues long. Germline values: CDR1 SGHTA, CDR2 FQGNSA. V lost 1 base and J lost 0, with 10 bases in between. The CDR3 region has the DNA TGTGCCAGCAGCTTAGGTGGAGCAGCCTCTGGAAACACCATATATTTT. As protein: CASSLGGAASGNTIYF.

This clonotype was counted a few times. V gene TRBV20-1 combines with J gene TRBJ2-3; 14 bases agree with TRBD2. Trimming cost V 0 bases and J 8 bases; bases outside gene matches: 7. The CDR3 extends over 16 amino acids. Germline CDR1 and CDR2: DFQATT and SNEGSKA (reference sequence). The CDR3 loop is CSARDPGTSGSVTQYF. DNA of the CDR3: TGCAGTGCTAGAGATCCTGGGACTAGCGGGAGTGTTACGCAGTATTTT.

Only a few counts were recorded for this clonotype. The chain links TRBV14 to TRBJ2-1; D remains unclear. Germline V lookup: CDR1 SGHDN, CDR2 FVKESK. V lost 2 bases, J lost 7 bases, and 6 bases lay in between. This CDR3 region has 12 residues. The CDR3 here is CASSQPQNEQFF. CDR3 in DNA: TGTGCCAGCAGCCAACCCCAAAATGAGCAGTTCTTC.

This clonotype has at least ten counts. DNA for the CDR3: TGCGCCAGCAGCCAGGCGGGAGGGTCCGAGGCGCAGTATTTT. Translating it yields CASSQAGGSEAQYF. V gene TRBV5-1 combines with J gene TRBJ2-3, with 9 bases lining up with TRBD2. This CDR3 comprises 14 residues. CDR1 and CDR2 from the germline V gene are SGHRS and YFSETQ. V dropped 4 bases and J dropped 10; count of bases not matched to a gene: 10.

This clonotype has ten or more counts. The chain carries TRBV7-2 and TRBJ1-1, with D hard to call. Trimming left V 1 base short and J 9 bases short, with 12 bases between. The V gene's germline CDR1 is SGHTA and CDR2 FQGNSA. This CDR3 is 13 amino acids long. CDR3 protein: CASSLVGSDKAFF. In DNA, the CDR3 is TGTGCCAGCAGCTTAGTTGGATCGGATAAAGCTTTCTTT. Drawing the rest from reference TRBV7-2 and TRBJ1-1, the complete variable domain is GAGVSQSPSNKVTEKGKDVELRCDPISGHTALYWYRQSLGQGLEFLIYFQGNSAPDKSGLPSDRFSAERTGGSVSTLTIQRTQQEDSAVYLCASSLVGSDKAFFGQGTRLTVV.

This clonotype appeared many times. The chain recombines TRBV12-3 or TRBV12-4 with TRBJ2-7; D gene unclear. This CDR3 comprises 14 residues. The germline V and J ends were trimmed by 0 bases and 0 bases, with 6 bases remaining between them. The CDR3 reads CASSLARSSYEQYF. The CDR3 nucleotides read TGTGCCAGCAGTTTAGCGCGGAGCTCCTACGAGCAGTACTTC.

This clonotype occurred a few times. V and J are TRBV23-1 and TRBJ2-7, with 12 bases fitting TRBD2. TRBV23-1 is reported as an ORF; its role is uncertain. The CDR3 has 18 amino acids. After removal of 5 bases from V and 0 bases from J, the junction contained 11 bases not matched to a gene. CDR3 coding DNA: TGCGCCAGCAGTTGGCCGGGACTAGCGGGTCCTAGCTCCTACGAGCAGTACTTC. Its translation is CASSWPGLAGPSSYEQYF.

This clonotype was detected a few times. The V call is TRBV12-3 or TRBV12-4, the J call TRBJ2-1; tentatively, D is TRBD1 (5 bases). The V gene lost 2 bases and the J gene lost 6 bases, with 11 bases spanning the gap. This CDR3 is built from 14 residues. The DNA for the CDR3 is TGTGCCAGCAGTTTAATGACAGCCGGCAATGAGCAGTTCTTC. Translated: CASSLMTAGNEQFF.

The chain uses TRBV11-2 and TRBJ2-7; no definite D call. This CDR3 is built from 14 residues. V shed 5 bases and J shed 6 bases, with 17 bases lying between them. Germline CDR1 and CDR2: SGHAT and FQNNGV. The CDR3 here is CASSLFWAAREQYF. CDR3 bases: TGTGCCAGCAGCCTCTTTTGGGCCGCGCGCGAGCAGTACTTC.

This clonotype was seen at least ten times. The chain carries TRBV5-5 and TRBJ2-5; the match to TRBD1 covers 7 bases. The ends lost 5 bases at V and 4 bases at J; junction bases unmatched: 8. Germline CDR1 reads SGHKS; CDR2 reads YYEKEE (reference sequence). CDR3 size: 14 residues. The CDR3 DNA sequence: TGTGCCAGCAGTTCCTGGACAGGCCGAGAGACCCAGTACTTC. Its protein is CASSSWTGRETQYF. The full variable domain, in which reference TRBV5-5 and TRBJ2-5 provide the parts outside the CDR3, is DAGVTQSPTHLIKTRGQQVTLRCSPISGHKSVSWYQQVLGQGPQFIFQYYEKEERGRGNFPDRFSARQFPNYSSELNVNALLLGDSALYLCASSSWTGRETQYFGPGTRLLVL.

Regarding this clonotype: A much bigger clone sits one base away, suggesting this may be a read error. The chain carries TRBV5-6 and TRBJ2-3; 7 bases line up with TRBD2. This CDR3 has 16 amino acids. The germline V gene encodes CDR1 SGHDT and CDR2 YYEEEE. The chain's CDR3 is CASSSGTTLFTNTQYF. Written as DNA, the CDR3 is TGTGCCAGCAGCTCTGGGACTACCTTATTCACAAATACGCAGTATTTT.

This clonotype has only a few counts. This chain uses TRBV6-6 with TRBJ2-3; D is ambiguous. This CDR3 contains 13 residues. The germline V gene encodes CDR1 MNHNY and CDR2 SVGAGI (reference sequence). V was cut by 0 bases and J by 6 bases, with 7 bases left in between. The CDR3 spells CASSYSSWDTQYF. The CDR3 DNA follows: TGTGCCAGCAGTTACTCGAGTTGGGATACGCAGTATTTT.

This clonotype came up a few times. The chain uses TRBV7-8 and TRBJ2-2, with unresolved D. Deletions cut 1 base from V and 1 base from J, with 7 bases between. Germline CDR1 and CDR2: SGHVS and FQNEAQ. The CDR3 has 15 amino acids. CDR3 amino acids: CASSLGAWNTGELFF. CDR3 nucleotides: TGTGCCAGCAGCTTAGGGGCCTGGAACACCGGGGAGCTGTTTTTT.

This clonotype has a count of ten or more. The rearrangement uses TRBV5-4 and TRBJ2-5, with 9 positions matching TRBD2. The V and J ends lost 0 bases and 7 bases, in that order; junction bases with no gene match: 7. In germline, CDR1 is SGHNT, CDR2 YYREEE (reference sequence). The CDR3 sequence is 15 residues long. CDR3 in DNA: TGTGCCAGCAGCTTGGGTTCGCGGGAGGGCGTGACCCAGTACTTC. As protein: CASSLGSREGVTQYF.

This clonotype came up many times. The DNA for the CDR3 is TGCAGCGTAAGACAGGGGAACATTCAGTACTTC. Its translation: CSVRQGNIQYF. The genes are TRBV29-1 and TRBJ2-4; 8 bases map to TRBD1. This CDR3 contains 11 residues. V was clipped by 6 bases and J by 7 bases; unmatched bases: 2. Per the germline V gene, CDR1 is SQVTM and CDR2 is ANQGSEA.

This clonotype was seen at least ten times. The gene calls are TRBV9 and TRBJ2-3; no definite D call. Between the trimmed V and J ends, which lost 2 bases and 5 bases, there was a span of 12 bases. CDR1 is SGDLS, CDR2 YYNGEE, per germline. There are 14 residues in the CDR3. CDR3 protein: CASSVSMTGDTQYF. Written as DNA, the CDR3 is TGTGCCAGCAGCGTTAGTATGACGGGAGATACGCAGTATTTT.

This clonotype was found a few times. The chain has TRBV20-1 and TRBJ1-1; no clear D. Germline CDR1 is DFQATT and CDR2 is SNEGSKA (reference sequence). The ends were cut back, 1 base at V and 4 bases at J, with 7 bases in the middle. The CDR3 has 12 residues. CDR3 DNA sequence: TGCAGTGCTAGAGTACAGTTCACTGAAGCTTTCTTT. This encodes CSARVQFTEAFF.

This clonotype has just a few counts. The gene calls are TRBV6-9 and TRBJ1-3; TRBD1 agrees at 8 bases. The CDR3 is 17 residues long. Looked up from germline, CDR1 is MNHGY and CDR2 is SVAAGI. The V gene end was trimmed by 6 bases and the J gene end by 3 bases; junction bases not matched to a gene: 13. The CDR3 DNA follows: TGTGCCAGCAGATGGAATCAGGGGGCCTCATTTGGAAACACCATATATTTT. It encodes CASRWNQGASFGNTIYF.

The chain carries TRBV20-1 and TRBJ1-3; D gene uncertain. V lost 6 bases and J lost 5, with 8 bases in between. Germline lookup yields CDR1 DFQATT and CDR2 SNEGSKA (reference sequence). The CDR3 consists of 11 residues. CDR3 amino acids: CSAGRRNTIYF. The CDR3 bases are TGCAGTGCAGGAAGGAGAAACACCATATATTTT.

This clonotype was observed many times. The V gene is TRBV7-2, the J gene TRBJ2-7; 7 positions match TRBD1. Trimming removed 2 bases from V and 5 bases from J; junction bases left unmatched: 12. CDR3 length: 16 residues. CDR1 is SGHTA and CDR2 is FQGNSA in the germline V gene. DNA for the CDR3: TGTGCCAGCAGCTTATTAGGGGGCCAAAGGGGCAACGAGCAGTACTTC. As protein: CASSLLGGQRGNEQYF.

This clonotype has a count of ten or more. The rearrangement links TRBV6-1 to TRBJ2-7; either TRBD1 or TRBD2 may fit D (5 bases each). CDR1 is MNHNS and CDR2 is SASEGT in the germline V gene. CDR3 size: 13 residues. V was cut by 6 bases and J by 2 bases, with 11 bases left in between. The CDR3 loop reads CASSSGRTYEQYF. The CDR3 DNA is TGTGCCAGCAGCTCGGGACGGACCTACGAGCAGTACTTC.

This clonotype was observed at least ten times. This chain uses TRBV27 with TRBJ2-1; TRBD2 is a possible D gene (6 bases). Trimming cost V 5 bases and J 2 bases, with 13 bases left between them. CDR3 size: 15 residues. Germline CDR1 is MNHEY and CDR2 is SMNVEV (reference sequence). CDR3 bases: TGTGCCAGCAGTACCCTTTCGGGGGCCTACAATGAGCAGTTCTTC. Translating gives CASSTLSGAYNEQFF.

This clonotype was seen a handful of times. V gene TRBV19 combines with J gene TRBJ2-1; D tentatively reads TRBD1 or TRBD2 (5 bases each). The V gene lost 5 bases and the J gene lost 8 bases, with 13 bases spanning the gap. The CDR3 covers 13 residues. From germline, CDR1 is LNHDA and CDR2 SQIVND (reference sequence). The CDR3 nucleotides are TGTGCCAGTAGTGAGAATCGGGGCCATGAGCAGTTCTTC. Amino acid sequence: CASSENRGHEQFF.

This clonotype appeared a few times. The chain uses TRBV6-5 and TRBJ2-1, with D possibly TRBD2 on 6 matching bases. This CDR3 comprises 15 residues. The V end was cut by 2 bases, the J end by 8 bases, with 16 bases between. The germline CDR1 and CDR2 sequences are MNHEY and SVGAGI. CDR3 nucleotides: TGTGCCAGCAGTTACGGGGCTAGCGCCGGTCATGAGCAGTTCTTC. The encoded protein is CASSYGASAGHEQFF.

Many counts were recorded for this clonotype. This sequence joins TRBV12-3 or TRBV12-4 and TRBJ2-1; D is possibly TRBD2 (6 bases). The CDR3 has 13 amino acids. V was cut by 4 bases and J by 15 bases, with 19 bases left in between. The CDR3 DNA sequence: TGTGCCAGCAGTTACCGGGCGGGAAGCGAGAGGTTCTTC. Protein product: CASSYRAGSERFF.

The chain recombines TRBV7-8 with TRBJ2-6; TRBD1 aligns across 7 bases. CDR3 length: 18 amino acids. V was pared by 3 bases and J by 0 bases, with 8 bases of the junction left unmatched. From germline, CDR1 is SGHVS and CDR2 FQNEAQ. The CDR3 DNA is TGTGCCAGCAGCTTTAACAGGGGCCCTAGCTCTGGGGCCAACGTCCTGACTTTC. It yields the protein CASSFNRGPSSGANVLTF. Supplemented by reference TRBV7-8 and TRBJ2-6, the full variable domain reads GAGVSQSPRYKVAKRGQDVALRCDPISGHVSLFWYQQALGQGPEFLTYFQNEAQLDKSGLPSDRFFAERPEGSVSTLKIQRTQQEDSAVYLCASSFNRGPSSGANVLTFGAGSRLTVL.

This clonotype was observed at least ten times. V is TRBV15 and J is TRBJ2-7, with 9 bases that match TRBD2. Germline V gives CDR1 LNHNV, CDR2 YYDKDF (reference sequence). The CDR3 has 16 amino acids. With V trimmed by 6 bases and J by 0 bases, 9 bases remained unmatched. The CDR3 region has the DNA TGTGCCACCAGGGAAATGGGTAGCGGGAGCTCCTACGAGCAGTACTTC. Protein sequence: CATREMGSGSSYEQYF.

This clonotype was counted at least ten times. The chain links TRBV29-1 to TRBJ2-2; D is perhaps TRBD1 (5 bases). The CDR3 length is 13 residues. Germline CDR1 reads SQVTM; CDR2 reads ANQGSEA. V gave up 3 bases and J gave up 2 bases, with 7 bases separating them. The CDR3 DNA reads TGCAGCGTTGAGACAGCTAACACCGGGGAGCTGTTTTTT. It specifies CSVETANTGELFF.

In its sample, this clonotype was seen many times. The gene calls are TRBV29-1 and TRBJ1-2, with a weak D call TRBD1 (6 bases). The germline V gene has CDR1 SQVTM and CDR2 ANQGSEA. V lost 0 bases, J lost 1 base, and 9 bases lay in between. The CDR3 totals 14 residues. The DNA of the CDR3 is TGCAGCGTTGAAGACAGGACAGTTAACTATGGCTACACCTTC. It is translated as CSVEDRTVNYGYTF. Supplemented by reference TRBV29-1 and TRBJ1-2, the full variable domain reads SAVISQKPSRDICQRGTSLTIQCQVDSQVTMMFWYRQQPGQSLTLIATANQGSEATYESGFVIDKFPISRPNLTFSTLTVSNMSPEDSSIYLCSVEDRTVNYGYTFGSGTRLTVV.

This clonotype occurred many times. The genes are TRBV28 and TRBJ2-5; D is possibly TRBD1 or TRBD2 (5 bases each). The CDR3 is made up of 13 amino acids. CDR1 and CDR2 (germline): MDHEN, SYDVKM. V dropped 6 bases and J dropped 0 bases, with 8 bases sitting between them. DNA for the CDR3: TGTGCCAGCAGAGGGGAGAACCAAGAGACCCAGTACTTC. It yields the protein CASRGENQETQYF.

The V gene is TRBV5-1, the J gene TRBJ2-7; 13 nucleotides match TRBD2. With V trimmed by 3 bases and J by 0 bases, 9 bases remained unmatched. CDR3 length: 18 amino acids. CDR1 is SGHRS, CDR2 YFSETQ, per germline. CDR3 sequence reads: CASSSTSGRTTSSYEQYF. CDR3 nucleotides: TGCGCCAGCAGCTCGACTAGCGGGAGGACTACTAGCTCCTACGAGCAGTACTTC.

This clonotype was observed many times. V and J are TRBV10-3 and TRBJ2-7; 10 nucleotides align to TRBD1. This CDR3 has 14 residues. Germline CDR1 reads ENHRY; CDR2 reads SYGVKD. The junction had 5 bases not matched to a gene; V was cut back by 7 bases and J by 2 bases. The CDR3 bases are TGTGCCATCAATCCGGGACAGGGGCCCTACGAGCAGTACTTC. Translating gives CAINPGQGPYEQYF.